These T cell receptor beta chains were read from a single sample in a study of T cells in Graves' hyperthyroidism and ophthalmopathy. TCRdb re-called the multiplex PCR reads through MiXCR, storing one row per CDR3 protein. This sample yields about 610,000 distinct CDR3 sequences, of which roughly 14% are seen a single time; around 4% belongs to the top ten. The sequencing sample was made of blood. The receptors come from a woman in her thirties or forties with Graves' ophthalmopathy. Both conserved end residues are part of each CDR3. Each record gives: V gene, clone size, J gene, D gene, CDR3 protein, CDR3 DNA. The D gene is left open where the match is weak. Clone sizes are given selectively: once, few, many, or a class where the clone is expanded.

>TRBV6-1|few|TRBJ2-7|.
CASSAGPGRRLGEQYF
TGTGCCAGCAGTGCCGGCCCGGGACGCCGTTTAGGTGAGCAGTACTTC
>TRBV6-5|many|TRBJ1-5|.
CASSYTIEQPQHF
TGTGCCAGCAGTTACACCATCGAACAGCCCCAGCATTTT
>TRBV30|many|TRBJ2-7|.
CAWRPGSFSSYEQYF
TGTGCCTGGAGACCAGGAAGTTTTAGCTCCTACGAGCAGTACTTC
>TRBV6-1|many|TRBJ1-6|.
CASSSGLTPLHF
TGTGCCAGCAGTTCCGGACTAACACCCCTCCACTTT
>TRBV12-3/TRBV12-4|many|TRBJ2-5|.
CASSLSREAETQYF
TGTGCCAGCAGTTTGAGTCGGGAAGCGGAGACCCAGTACTTC
>TRBV20-1|few|TRBJ2-7|TRBD1
CSAGGQGIEQYF
TGCAGTGCTGGGGGACAGGGAATCGAGCAGTACTTC
>TRBV12-3/TRBV12-4|many|TRBJ2-7|TRBD2
CASSISLADPGEQYF
TGTGCCAGCAGTATCTCACTAGCGGACCCCGGGGAGCAGTACTTC
>TRBV6-1|.|TRBJ2-2|TRBD2
CASTWRGTSADGELFF
TGTGCCAGCACCTGGAGAGGGACTAGCGCGGACGGGGAGCTGTTTTTT
>TRBV28|many|TRBJ2-2|TRBD1
CASSIGTGIATGELFF
TGTGCCAGCAGTATAGGGACAGGGATTGCGACCGGGGAGCTGTTTTTT
>TRBV6-1|many|TRBJ2-2|.
CASRRLGSGNTGELFF
TGTGCCAGCAGACGTCTTGGATCCGGGAACACCGGGGAGCTGTTTTTT
>TRBV2|many|TRBJ2-7|.
CASASDGGRTFSYEQYF
TGTGCCAGCGCCTCGGATGGGGGGCGAACATTCTCCTACGAGCAGTACTTC
>TRBV20-1|many|TRBJ1-2|TRBD1
CSALSTGAGGTGAGPNYGYTF
TGCAGTGCCCTCTCTACCGGGGCAGGGGGGACGGGTGCTGGGCCCAACTATGGCTACACCTTC
>TRBV7-6|many|TRBJ1-3|.
CASSLVGPGSSGNTIYF
TGTGCCAGCAGCTTGGTGGGACCGGGAAGCTCTGGAAACACCATATATTTT
>TRBV24-1|many|TRBJ2-2|TRBD2
CATSDNVAGVTGELFF
TGTGCCACCAGTGATAACGTAGCGGGAGTGACCGGGGAGCTGTTTTTT
>TRBV29-1|.|TRBJ2-5|.
CSVASGVQETQYF
TGCAGCGTTGCAAGTGGTGTCCAAGAGACCCAGTACTTC
>TRBV12-3/TRBV12-4|.|TRBJ2-7|.
CASSAGNNEQYF
TGTGCCAGCAGCGCAGGGAACAACGAGCAGTACTTC
>TRBV6-2/TRBV6-3|.|TRBJ2-5|TRBD2
CVSTKAGLPSQETQYF
TGTGTCAGCACCAAGGCGGGACTACCCTCACAAGAGACCCAGTACTTC
>TRBV5-5|few|TRBJ1-1|.
CASSFGPGLNTEAFF
TGTGCCAGCAGCTTCGGCCCCGGCTTGAACACTGAAGCTTTCTTT
>TRBV28|many|TRBJ1-2|.
CAASRAGANYGYTF
TGTGCCGCCTCGAGGGCAGGGGCTAACTATGGCTACACCTTC
>TRBV9|many|TRBJ1-2|.
CASSVGSGVYGYTF
TGTGCCAGCAGCGTAGGATCCGGGGTCTATGGCTACACCTTC
>TRBV7-8|many|TRBJ1-1|.
CASSLVGQRNTEAFF
TGTGCCAGCAGCTTAGTTGGACAGCGGAACACTGAAGCTTTCTTT
>TRBV11-3|many|TRBJ2-5|.
CASSSLGQIQETQYF
TGTGCCAGCAGCTCTCTCGGACAGATCCAAGAGACCCAGTACTTC
>TRBV19|many|TRBJ1-1|TRBD1
CASSTPGQGGTEAFF
TGTGCCAGTAGTACTCCGGGACAGGGAGGGACTGAAGCTTTCTTT
>TRBV27|many|TRBJ1-2|.
CASSLKGQGGYTF
TGTGCCAGCAGTTTAAAAGGGCAGGGTGGCTACACCTTC
>TRBV28|many|TRBJ2-7|.
CASSSRWGYEQYF
TGTGCCAGCAGCTCTCGTTGGGGGTACGAGCAGTACTTC
>TRBV29-1|.|TRBJ2-7|TRBD2
CSGCPQRSGRFYEQYF
TGCAGCGGTTGTCCCCAGCGTAGCGGGAGGTTCTACGAGCAGTACTTC
>TRBV4-1|few|TRBJ1-3|.
CASSQDPTGLPGNTIYF
TGCGCCAGCAGCCAAGACCCGACGGGACTCCCTGGAAACACCATATATTTT
>TRBV20-1|many|TRBJ1-2|TRBD1
CSATGTGVYGYTF
TGCAGTGCTACTGGGACAGGGGTCTATGGCTACACCTTC
>TRBV29-1|many|TRBJ2-5|.
CSVDMEGRGLLETQYF
TGCAGCGTTGACATGGAAGGGAGGGGGTTGTTGGAGACCCAGTACTTC
>TRBV6-5|many|TRBJ2-7|.
CASSYRRSIFYEQYF
TGTGCCAGCAGTTACAGGCGCAGTATATTCTACGAGCAGTACTTC
>TRBV20-1|.|TRBJ2-7|.
CSASRGPLISYEQYF
TGCAGTGCTTCCAGGGGACCTTTAATCTCCTACGAGCAGTACTTC
>TRBV4-2|.|TRBJ2-7|.
CASSQDSDPSYEQYF
TGTGCCAGCAGCCAAGACTCGGACCCCTCCTACGAGCAGTACTTC
>TRBV30|few|TRBJ1-5|.
CAWGGTRDQPQHF
TGTGCCTGGGGGGGGACAAGGGATCAGCCCCAGCATTTT
>TRBV11-2|many|TRBJ2-7|.
CASSSAGGNAGSEQYF
TGTGCCAGCAGCTCTGCCGGCGGGAACGCGGGAAGCGAGCAGTACTTC
>TRBV29-1|many|TRBJ1-1|.
CSGSTEEAFF
TGCAGCGGATCGACAGAAGAAGCTTTCTTT
>TRBV6-2/TRBV6-3|many|TRBJ2-5|.
CASSYPTGIGEETQYF
TGTGCCAGCAGTTACCCGACAGGTATCGGTGAAGAGACCCAGTACTTC
>TRBV24-1|few|TRBJ2-7|TRBD2
CATSDLGTSGIYEQYF
TGTGCCACCAGTGATTTGGGGACTAGCGGGATCTACGAGCAGTACTTC
>TRBV7-8|many|TRBJ2-7|.
CASSLAASNYEQYF
TGTGCCAGCAGCTTAGCGGCCAGCAACTACGAGCAGTACTTC
>TRBV9|.|TRBJ2-7|.
CASSQVRDAEEQYF
TGTGCCAGCAGCCAAGTAAGGGATGCGGAGGAGCAGTACTTC
>TRBV2|many|TRBJ2-5|TRBD2
CASSVFGRSRGETQYF
TGTGCCAGCAGTGTATTCGGGAGGTCCCGGGGGGAGACCCAGTACTTC